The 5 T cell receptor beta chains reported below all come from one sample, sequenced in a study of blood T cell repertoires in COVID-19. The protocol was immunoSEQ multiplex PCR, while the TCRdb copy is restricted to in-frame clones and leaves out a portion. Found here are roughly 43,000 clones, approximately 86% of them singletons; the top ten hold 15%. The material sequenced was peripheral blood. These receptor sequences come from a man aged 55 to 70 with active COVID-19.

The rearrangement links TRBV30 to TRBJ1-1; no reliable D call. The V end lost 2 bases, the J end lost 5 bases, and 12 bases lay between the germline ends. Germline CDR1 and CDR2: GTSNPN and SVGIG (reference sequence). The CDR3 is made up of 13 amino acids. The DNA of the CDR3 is TGTGCCTGGAGTTATCGACCGGGGACTGAAGCTTTCTTT. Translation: CAWSYRPGTEAFF.

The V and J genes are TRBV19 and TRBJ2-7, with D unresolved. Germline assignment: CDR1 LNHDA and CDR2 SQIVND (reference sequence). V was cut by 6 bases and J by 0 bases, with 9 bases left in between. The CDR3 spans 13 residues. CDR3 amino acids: CASSPTVSYEQYF. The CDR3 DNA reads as TGTGCCAGTAGCCCGACTGTCTCCTACGAGCAGTACTTC. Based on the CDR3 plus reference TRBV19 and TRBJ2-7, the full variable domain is DGGITQSPKYLFRKEGQNVTLSCEQNLNHDAMYWYRQDPGQGLRLIYYSQIVNDFQKGDIAEGYSVSREKKESFPLTVTSAQKNPTAFYLCASSPTVSYEQYFGPGTRLTVT.

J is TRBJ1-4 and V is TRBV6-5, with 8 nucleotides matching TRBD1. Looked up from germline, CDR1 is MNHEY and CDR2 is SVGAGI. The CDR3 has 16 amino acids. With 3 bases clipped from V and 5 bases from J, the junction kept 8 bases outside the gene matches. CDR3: CASSYGTGQGNEKLFF. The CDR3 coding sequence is TGTGCCAGCAGTTATGGGACAGGCCAGGGGAATGAAAAACTGTTTTTT.

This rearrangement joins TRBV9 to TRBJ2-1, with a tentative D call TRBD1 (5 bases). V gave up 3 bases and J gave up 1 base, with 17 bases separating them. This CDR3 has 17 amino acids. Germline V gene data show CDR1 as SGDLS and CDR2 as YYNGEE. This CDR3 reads CASSGPRRGRSYNEQFF. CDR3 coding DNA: TGTGCCAGCAGCGGCCCGAGAAGGGGTCGTTCCTACAATGAGCAGTTCTTC.

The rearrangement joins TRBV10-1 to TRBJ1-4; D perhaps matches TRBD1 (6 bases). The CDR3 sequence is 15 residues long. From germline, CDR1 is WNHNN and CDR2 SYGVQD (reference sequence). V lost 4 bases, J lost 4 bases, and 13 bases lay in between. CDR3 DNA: TGCGCCAGCAGTGGGCAAATGGGACATAATGAAAAACTGTTTTTT. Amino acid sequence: CASSGQMGHNEKLFF.